The 14 T cell receptor beta chains below all came from one sample that was sequenced in a study of blood T cell repertoires in COVID-19. Measured with immunoSEQ multiplex PCR; TCRdb has only the in-frame clones, and not every one. This table has 250,000 or so clones, over 80% appearing once. The sample comprised peripheral blood. The receptors stem from a woman aged 40 to 55 who had recovered from COVID-19.

This rearrangement joins TRBV15 to TRBJ1-1; 8 bases line up with TRBD1. This CDR3 spans 16 amino acids. Germline CDR1 and CDR2: LNHNV and YYDKDF (reference sequence). V dropped 0 bases and J dropped 5; count of bases not matched to a gene: 8. CDR3 sequence reads: CATSRDISRGHTEAFF. CDR3 in DNA: TGTGCCACCAGCAGAGATATATCCAGGGGGCATACTGAAGCTTTCTTT.

This clone was seen a single time. This chain uses TRBV3-1 (or the pseudogene TRBV3-2) with TRBJ1-1; weak D call: TRBD1 (6 bases). Trimming stripped 8 bases from V and 5 bases from J, with 12 bases between. The CDR3 sequence is 12 residues long. Germline assignment: CDR1 LGHDT and CDR2 YNNKEL (reference sequence). The CDR3 DNA reads as TGTGCCAGCTGCAGGGGCGGGACTGAAGCTTTCTTT. This encodes CASCRGGTEAFF.

The rearrangement joins TRBV28 to TRBJ2-1, with no clear D. There are 10 residues in the CDR3. The germline CDR1 and CDR2 sequences are MDHEN and SYDVKM. Trimming took 8 bases from V and 8 from J, leaving 7 bases between them. CDR3 coding DNA: TGTGCCAGCGCTAAGTATGAGCAGTTCTTC. This encodes CASAKYEQFF.

CDR3 DNA sequence: TGTGCCAGCAGTGCCTTTAGCGGGGGGGTTATCACAGATACGCAGTATTTT. This encodes CASSAFSGGVITDTQYF. The chain uses TRBV2 and TRBJ2-3, with TRBD2 matching over 11 bases. Trimming took 4 bases from V and 2 from J; bases not matched to a gene: 8. This CDR3 contains 17 residues. CDR1 is SNHLY and CDR2 is FYNNEI in the germline V gene.

The chain employs TRBV6-5 and TRBJ1-2; TRBD1 agrees at 10 bases. Germline trimming cut 2 bases from V and 8 bases from J; bases unmatched to any gene: 11. The CDR3 loop spans 16 amino acids. Per the germline V gene, CDR1 is MNHEY and CDR2 is SVGAGI. The CDR3 DNA follows: TGTGCCAGCAGTTACCGGGACAGGGGCGTCGCGGAGGGCTACACCTTC. Translating gives CASSYRDRGVAEGYTF.

This chain joins TRBV21-1 and TRBJ2-7; the table's TRBD1 call for D was not verified on the DNA. TRBV21-1 is a pseudogene. CDR3 size: 15 residues. CDR3 protein: CASSGRTGRRYEQYF. The CDR3 region has the DNA TGTGCCAGCAGCGGACGGACAGGAAGGCGCTACGAGCAGTACTTC.

The gene calls are TRBV6-5 and TRBJ2-7; D gene uncertain. The CDR3 totals 14 residues. Germline CDR1 and CDR2: MNHEY and SVGAGI. Between the trimmed V and J ends, which lost 3 bases and 4 bases, there was a span of 13 bases. The CDR3 DNA reads as TGTGCCAGCAGTTATGATGGTTTCAGGTACGAGCAGTACTTC. This translates into CASSYDGFRYEQYF.

The V gene is TRBV2, the J gene TRBJ1-3, with unresolved D. This CDR3 has 13 residues. Trimming took off 7 bases at V and 0 bases at J, with 7 bases between the two ends. Germline CDR1 is SNHLY and CDR2 is FYNNEI. CDR3 protein: CASTDNSGNTIYF. The CDR3 bases are TGTGCCAGCACCGACAACTCTGGAAACACCATATATTTT.

CDR3 amino acids: CASSDSILGECPADEQYF. In nucleotides, the CDR3 is TGTGCCAGCAGTGACTCCATTCTCGGGGAGTGCCCCGCGGACGAGCAGTACTTC. This chain joins TRBV6-4 and TRBJ2-7, with D possibly being TRBD2 (5 bases). V was shortened by 0 bases and J by 5 bases, with 23 bases between the two germline ends. Germline V gene data show CDR1 as MRHNA and CDR2 as SNTAGT. The CDR3 is made up of 18 amino acids.

The rearrangement joins TRBV5-1 to TRBJ2-2; 12 positions agree with TRBD2. Trimming cost V 2 bases and J 9 bases; bases outside gene matches: 8. CDR3 size: 16 residues. Germline V gene lookup returns CDR1 SGHRS and CDR2 YFSETQ. The DNA for the CDR3 is TGCGCCAGCAGCTTTCGGACTAGCGGGGTCGGATGGGAGCTGTTTTTT. Its protein product is CASSFRTSGVGWELFF.

The chain has TRBV5-8 and TRBJ2-3; 7 bases map to TRBD2. J gave up 4 bases and V 3 bases, and 14 bases lay outside the gene matches. The germline CDR1 and CDR2 sequences are SGHTS and YDEGEE. The CDR3 has 17 amino acids. The CDR3 loop is CASSYGATSFRADTQYF. The DNA for the CDR3 is TGTGCCAGCAGCTACGGAGCGACTAGCTTCAGGGCAGATACGCAGTATTTT. Combining the CDR3 with reference TRBV5-8 and TRBJ2-3 gives the whole variable domain EAGVTQSPTHLIKTRGQQATLRCSPISGHTSVYWYQQALGLGLQFLLWYDEGEERNRGNFPPRFSGRQFPNYSSELNVNALELEDSALYLCASSYGATSFRADTQYFGPGTRLTVL.

CDR3 DNA: TGTGCCAGCAGCTTGCTCGGCTCGGGACAGGGCTACGAGCAGTACTTC. This translates into CASSLLGSGQGYEQYF. The chain is built from TRBV5-4 and TRBJ2-7, with 9 bases lining up with TRBD1. The germline V gene encodes CDR1 SGHNT and CDR2 YYREEE (reference sequence). V dropped 1 base and J dropped 3; count of bases not matched to a gene: 8. This CDR3 is 16 amino acids long.

The V call is TRBV5-6, the J call TRBJ2-5; D might be TRBD2 (5 bases). Germline V CDR1 and CDR2: SGHDT, YYEEEE. Trimming shortened V by 4 bases and J by 5 bases, and 18 bases separated the two germline ends. There are 15 residues in the CDR3. The CDR3 region has the DNA TGTGCCAGCAGCCCCCTCATGGGAGTTTTCGAGACCCAGTACTTC. Amino acids: CASSPLMGVFETQYF.

This chain links TRBV15 with TRBJ1-4, with a tentative D call TRBD1 (5 bases). V lost 1 base and J lost 3, with 6 bases in between. CDR3 length equals 14 residues. Germline CDR1 LNHNV, CDR2 YYDKDF (reference sequence). The CDR3 here is CATSRGGANEKLFF. CDR3 in DNA: TGTGCCACCAGCAGAGGGGGGGCTAATGAAAAACTGTTTTTT.